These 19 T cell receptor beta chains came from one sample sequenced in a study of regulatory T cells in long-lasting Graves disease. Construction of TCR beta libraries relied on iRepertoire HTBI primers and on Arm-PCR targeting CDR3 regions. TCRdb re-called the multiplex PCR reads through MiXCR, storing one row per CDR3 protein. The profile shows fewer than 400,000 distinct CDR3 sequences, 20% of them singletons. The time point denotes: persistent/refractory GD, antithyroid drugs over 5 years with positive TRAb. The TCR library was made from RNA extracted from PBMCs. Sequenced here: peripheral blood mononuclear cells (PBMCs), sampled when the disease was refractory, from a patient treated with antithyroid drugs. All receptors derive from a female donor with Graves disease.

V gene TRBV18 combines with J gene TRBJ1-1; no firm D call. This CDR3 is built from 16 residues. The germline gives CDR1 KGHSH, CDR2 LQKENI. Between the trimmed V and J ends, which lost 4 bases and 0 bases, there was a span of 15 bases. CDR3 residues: CASSHVGVSLNTEAFF. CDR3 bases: TGTGCCAGCTCACACGTCGGGGTTAGTTTGAACACTGAAGCTTTCTTT.

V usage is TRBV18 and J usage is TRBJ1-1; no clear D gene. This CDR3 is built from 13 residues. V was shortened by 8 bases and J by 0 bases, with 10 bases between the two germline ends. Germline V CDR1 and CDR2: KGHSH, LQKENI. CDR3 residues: CASRAILNTEAFF. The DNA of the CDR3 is TGTGCCAGCAGGGCGATCTTGAACACTGAAGCTTTCTTT.

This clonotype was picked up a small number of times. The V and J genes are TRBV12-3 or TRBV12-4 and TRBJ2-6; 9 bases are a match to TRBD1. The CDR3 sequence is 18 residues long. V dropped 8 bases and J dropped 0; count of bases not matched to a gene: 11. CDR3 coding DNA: TGTGCCAGCGGAGAACCGGGACAGGGACACTCTGGGGCCAACGTCCTGACTTTC. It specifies CASGEPGQGHSGANVLTF.

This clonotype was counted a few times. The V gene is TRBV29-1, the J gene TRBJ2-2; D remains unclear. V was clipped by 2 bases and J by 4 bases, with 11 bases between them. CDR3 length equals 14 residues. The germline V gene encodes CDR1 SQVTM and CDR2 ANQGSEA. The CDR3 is CSVEKGLGTGELFF. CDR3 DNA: TGCAGCGTTGAAAAAGGGTTGGGCACCGGGGAGCTGTTTTTT.

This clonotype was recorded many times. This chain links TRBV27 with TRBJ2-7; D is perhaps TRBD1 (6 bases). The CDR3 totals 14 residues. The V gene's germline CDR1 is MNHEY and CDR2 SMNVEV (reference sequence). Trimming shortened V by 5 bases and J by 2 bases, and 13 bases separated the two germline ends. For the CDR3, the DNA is TGTGCCAGCAGTCTCACAGGGACCCCCTACGAGCAGTACTTC. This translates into CASSLTGTPYEQYF.

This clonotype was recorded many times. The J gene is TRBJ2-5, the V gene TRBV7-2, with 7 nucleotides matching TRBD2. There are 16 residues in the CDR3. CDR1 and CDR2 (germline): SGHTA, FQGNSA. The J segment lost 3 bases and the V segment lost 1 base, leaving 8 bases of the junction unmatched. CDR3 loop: CASSLGGTTIKETQYF. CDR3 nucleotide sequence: TGTGCCAGCAGCTTAGGTGGGACTACCATAAAAGAGACCCAGTACTTC.

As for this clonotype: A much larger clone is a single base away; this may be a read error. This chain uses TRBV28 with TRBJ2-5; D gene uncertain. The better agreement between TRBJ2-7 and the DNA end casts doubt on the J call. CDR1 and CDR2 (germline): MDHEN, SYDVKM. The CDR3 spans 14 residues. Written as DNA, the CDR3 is TGTGCCAGCGGTTTCGCATTTGGCTCCTACGAGCAGTACTTC. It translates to CASGFAFGSYEQYF.

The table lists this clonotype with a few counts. CDR3 region: CSAPPPGRQRSYEQYF. In nucleotides, the CDR3 is TGCAGTGCCCCGCCGCCAGGTCGGCAGCGCTCCTACGAGCAGTACTTC. The chain recombines TRBV20-1 with TRBJ2-7; no reliable D call. Trimming shortened V by 6 bases and J by 0 bases, and 21 bases separated the two germline ends. Germline lookup yields CDR1 DFQATT and CDR2 SNEGSKA (reference sequence). The CDR3 runs 16 residues.

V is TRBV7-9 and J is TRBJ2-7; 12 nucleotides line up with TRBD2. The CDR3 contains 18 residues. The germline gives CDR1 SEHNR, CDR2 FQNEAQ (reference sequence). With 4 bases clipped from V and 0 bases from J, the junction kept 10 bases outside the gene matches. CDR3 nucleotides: TGTGCCAGCAGCTACCCGGGGCTAGCGGGAGGGAACTCCTACGAGCAGTACTTC. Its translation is CASSYPGLAGGNSYEQYF. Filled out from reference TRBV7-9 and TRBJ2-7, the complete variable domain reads DTGVSQNPRHKITKRGQNVTFRCDPISEHNRLYWYRQTLGQGPEFLTYFQNEAQLEKSRLLSDRFSAERPKGSFSTLEIQRTEQGDSAMYLCASSYPGLAGGNSYEQYFGPGTRLTVT.

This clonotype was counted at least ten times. The CDR3 is CASSRKRQSVNTEAFF. The CDR3 region has the DNA TGTGCCAGCAGCCGAAAGCGACAGTCGGTGAACACTGAAGCTTTCTTT. This sequence joins TRBV7-8 and TRBJ1-1, with D perhaps matching TRBD1 (5 bases). V dropped 5 bases and J dropped 0 bases, with 16 bases sitting between them. CDR1 is SGHVS, CDR2 FQNEAQ, per germline. This CDR3 has 16 residues.

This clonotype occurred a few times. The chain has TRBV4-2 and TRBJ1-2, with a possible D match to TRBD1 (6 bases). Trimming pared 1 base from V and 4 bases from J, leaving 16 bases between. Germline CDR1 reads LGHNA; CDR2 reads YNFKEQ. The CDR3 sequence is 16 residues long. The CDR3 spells CASSQGKVTGLYGYTF. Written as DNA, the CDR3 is TGTGCCAGCAGCCAAGGAAAGGTGACAGGTCTCTATGGCTACACCTTC.

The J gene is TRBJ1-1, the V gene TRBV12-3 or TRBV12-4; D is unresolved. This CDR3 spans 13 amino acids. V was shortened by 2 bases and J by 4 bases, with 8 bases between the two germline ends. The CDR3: CASSLPGLTEAFF. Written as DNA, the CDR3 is TGTGCCAGCAGTTTACCCGGGCTCACTGAAGCTTTCTTT.

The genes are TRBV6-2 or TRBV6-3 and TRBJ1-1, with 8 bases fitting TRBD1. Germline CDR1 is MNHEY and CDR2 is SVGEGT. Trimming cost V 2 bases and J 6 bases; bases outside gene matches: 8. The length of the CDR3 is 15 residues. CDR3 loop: CASSYIPGQVSEAFF. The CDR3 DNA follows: TGTGCCAGCAGTTACATACCGGGACAGGTCTCTGAAGCTTTCTTT.

The chain's CDR3 is CASSSGQYEQYF. In DNA, the CDR3 is TGTGCCAGCAGCTCCGGACAATACGAGCAGTACTTC. The chain employs TRBV5-6 and TRBJ2-7; tentatively, D is TRBD1 (5 bases). From germline, CDR1 is SGHDT and CDR2 YYEEEE. Trimming stripped 3 bases from V and 4 bases from J, with 8 bases between. The length of the CDR3 is 12 residues.

As DNA, the CDR3 is TGTGCCAGCAGCTTTGGCCGTGGCAATGAGCAGTTCTTC. This gives the protein CASSFGRGNEQFF. V gene TRBV11-3 combines with J gene TRBJ2-1; D gene unclear. V was cut by 3 bases and J by 6 bases, with 9 bases left in between. Germline CDR1 SGHNT, CDR2 YENEEA. The CDR3 is 13 residues long.

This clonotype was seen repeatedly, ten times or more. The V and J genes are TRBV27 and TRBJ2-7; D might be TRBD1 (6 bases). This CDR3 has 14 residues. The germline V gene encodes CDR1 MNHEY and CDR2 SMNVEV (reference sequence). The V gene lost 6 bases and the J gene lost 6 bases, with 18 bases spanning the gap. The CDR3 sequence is CASSPTPSGVEQYF. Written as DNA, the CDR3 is TGTGCCAGCAGCCCTACACCATCAGGGGTCGAGCAGTACTTC.

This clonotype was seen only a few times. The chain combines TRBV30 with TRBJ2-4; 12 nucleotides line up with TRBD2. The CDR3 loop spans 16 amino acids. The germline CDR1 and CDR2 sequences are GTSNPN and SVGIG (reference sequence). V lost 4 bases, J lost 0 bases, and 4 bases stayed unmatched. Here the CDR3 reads CAWTSGRASAKNIQYF. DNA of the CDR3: TGTGCCTGGACTAGCGGGAGGGCGTCAGCCAAAAACATTCAGTACTTC. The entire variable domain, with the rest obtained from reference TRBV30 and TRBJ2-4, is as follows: SQTIHQWPATLVQPVGSPLSLECTVEGTSNPNLYWYRQAAGRGLQLLFYSVGIGQISSEVPQNLSASRPQDRQFILSSKKLLLSDSGFYLCAWTSGRASAKNIQYFGAGTRLSVL.

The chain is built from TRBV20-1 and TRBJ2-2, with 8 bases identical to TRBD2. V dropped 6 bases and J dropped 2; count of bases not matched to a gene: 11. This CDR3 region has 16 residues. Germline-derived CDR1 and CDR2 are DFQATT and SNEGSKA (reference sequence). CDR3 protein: CSARLTSGTNTGELFF. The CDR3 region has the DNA TGCAGTGCGCGACTCACTAGCGGAACCAACACCGGGGAGCTGTTTTTT.

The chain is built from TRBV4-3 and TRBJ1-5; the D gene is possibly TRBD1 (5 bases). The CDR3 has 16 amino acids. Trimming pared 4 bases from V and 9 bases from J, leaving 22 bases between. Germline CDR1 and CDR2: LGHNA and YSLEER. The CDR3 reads CASSRDGAAGHGPQHF. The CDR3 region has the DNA TGCGCCAGCAGCCGAGATGGGGCCGCGGGCCACGGGCCCCAGCATTTT.